This T cell receptor (beta chain) was identified during a study of T-cell reconstitution after alpha-beta-depleted transplantation in children. Unique molecular identifiers tagged the TCRbeta library. Each CDR3 protein is one row after TCRdb ran MiXCR on the PCR reads. The sample has fewer than 120,000 distinct CDR3 sequences, about a tenth seen once. Germline CDR1 SGHVS, CDR2 FNYEAQ. Trimming left V 3 bases short and J 5 bases short, with 11 bases between. The CDR3 loop spans 13 amino acids. This clonotype was observed many times. The V and J genes are TRBV7-6 and TRBJ2-7; D call uncertain. The sequences come from PBMCs from the stem cell graft donor, collected from the stem cell graft. The receptor was isolated from a human donor who donated a stem cell graft to a child with acute lymphoblastic leukemia. This chain's CDR3 is CASSFRSRNEQYF. The CDR3 coding sequence is TGTGCCAGCAGCTTTCGATCCCGTAACGAGCAGTACTTC.